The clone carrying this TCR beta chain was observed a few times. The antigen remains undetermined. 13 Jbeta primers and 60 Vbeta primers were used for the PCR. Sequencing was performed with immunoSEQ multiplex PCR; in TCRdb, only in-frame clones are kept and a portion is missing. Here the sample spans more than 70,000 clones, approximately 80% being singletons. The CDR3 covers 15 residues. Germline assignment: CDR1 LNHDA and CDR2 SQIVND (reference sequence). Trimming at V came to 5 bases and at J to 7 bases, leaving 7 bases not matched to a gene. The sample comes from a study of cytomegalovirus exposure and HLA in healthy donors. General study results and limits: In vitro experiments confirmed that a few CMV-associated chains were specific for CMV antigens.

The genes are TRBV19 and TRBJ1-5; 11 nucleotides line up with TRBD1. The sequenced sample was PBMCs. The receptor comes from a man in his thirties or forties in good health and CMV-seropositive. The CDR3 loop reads CASSRDRGSGQPQHF. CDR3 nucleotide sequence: TGTGCCAGTAGTCGGGACAGGGGGAGCGGCCAGCCCCAGCATTTT.